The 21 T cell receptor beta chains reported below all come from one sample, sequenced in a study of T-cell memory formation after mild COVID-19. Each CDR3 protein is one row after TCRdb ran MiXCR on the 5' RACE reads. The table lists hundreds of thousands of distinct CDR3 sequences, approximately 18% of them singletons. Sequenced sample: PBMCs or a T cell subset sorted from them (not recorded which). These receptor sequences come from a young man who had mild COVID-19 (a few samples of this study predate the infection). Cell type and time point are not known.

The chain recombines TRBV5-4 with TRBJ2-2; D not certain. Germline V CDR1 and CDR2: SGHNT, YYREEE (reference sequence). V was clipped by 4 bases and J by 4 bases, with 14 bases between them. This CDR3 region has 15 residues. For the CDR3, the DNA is TGTGCCAGCAGCACCCACTCAGTGGCCACCGGGGAGCTGTTTTTT. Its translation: CASSTHSVATGELFF. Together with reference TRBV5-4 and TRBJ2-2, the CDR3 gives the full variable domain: ETGVTQSPTHLIKTRGQQVTLRCSSQSGHNTVSWYQQALGQGPQFIFQYYREEENGRGNFPPRFSGLQFPNYSSELNVNALELDDSALYLCASSTHSVATGELFFGEGSRLTVL.

CDR3 DNA sequence: TGTGCCAGCAGCTCCCTGACAGGGACTTTCTTT. Its translation: CASSSLTGTFF. This chain links TRBV7-6 with TRBJ1-1; 7 bases map to TRBD1. There are 11 residues in the CDR3. CDR1 is SGHVS, CDR2 FNYEAQ, per germline. Trimming at V came to 4 bases and at J to 12 bases, leaving 5 bases not matched to a gene.

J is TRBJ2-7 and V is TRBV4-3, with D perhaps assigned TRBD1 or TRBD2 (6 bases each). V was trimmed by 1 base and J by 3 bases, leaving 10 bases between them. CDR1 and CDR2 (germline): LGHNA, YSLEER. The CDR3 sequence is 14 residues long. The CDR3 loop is CASSQGRGDYEQYF. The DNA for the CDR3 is TGCGCCAGCAGCCAAGGAAGGGGGGACTACGAGCAGTACTTC.

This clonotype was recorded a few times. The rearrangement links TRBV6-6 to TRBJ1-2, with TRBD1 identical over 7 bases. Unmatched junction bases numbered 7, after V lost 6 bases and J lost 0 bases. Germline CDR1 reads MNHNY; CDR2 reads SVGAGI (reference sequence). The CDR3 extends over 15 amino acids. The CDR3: CASRSQGRANYGYTF. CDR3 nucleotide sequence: TGTGCCAGCAGATCACAGGGGAGGGCTAACTATGGCTACACCTTC.

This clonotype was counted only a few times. The DNA of the CDR3 is TGCGCCAGCAGCTTGGCCGTCGCGACTAGTGCTGACGGAGAGACCCAGTACTTC. Protein sequence: CASSLAVATSADGETQYF. The V and J genes are TRBV5-1 and TRBJ2-5; a possible D gene is TRBD2 (6 bases). Looked up from germline, CDR1 is SGHRS and CDR2 is YFSETQ. The CDR3 consists of 18 residues. Trimming pared 0 bases from V and 4 bases from J, leaving 22 bases between.

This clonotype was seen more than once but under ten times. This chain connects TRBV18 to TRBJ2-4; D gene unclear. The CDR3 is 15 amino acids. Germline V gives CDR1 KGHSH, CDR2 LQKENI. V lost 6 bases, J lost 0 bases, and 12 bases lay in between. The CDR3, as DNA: TGTGCCAGCTCGCCCCTGGCGCTAGCCAAAAACATTCAGTACTTC. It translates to CASSPLALAKNIQYF. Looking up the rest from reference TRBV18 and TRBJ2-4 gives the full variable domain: NAGVMQNPRHLVRRRGQEARLRCSPMKGHSHVYWYRQLPEEGLKFMVYLQKENIIDESGMPKERFSAEFPKEGPSILRIQQVVRGDSAAYFCASSPLALAKNIQYFGAGTRLSVL.

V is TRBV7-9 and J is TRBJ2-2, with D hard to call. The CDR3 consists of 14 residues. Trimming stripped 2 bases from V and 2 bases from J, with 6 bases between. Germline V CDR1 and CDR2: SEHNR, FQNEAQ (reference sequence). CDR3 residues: CASSLQVNTGELFF. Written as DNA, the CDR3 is TGTGCCAGCAGCTTACAGGTTAACACCGGGGAGCTGTTTTTT. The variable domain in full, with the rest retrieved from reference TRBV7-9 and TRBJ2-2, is DTGVSQNPRHKITKRGQNVTFRCDPISEHNRLYWYRQTLGQGPEFLTYFQNEAQLEKSRLLSDRFSAERPKGSFSTLEIQRTEQGDSAMYLCASSLQVNTGELFFGEGSRLTVL.

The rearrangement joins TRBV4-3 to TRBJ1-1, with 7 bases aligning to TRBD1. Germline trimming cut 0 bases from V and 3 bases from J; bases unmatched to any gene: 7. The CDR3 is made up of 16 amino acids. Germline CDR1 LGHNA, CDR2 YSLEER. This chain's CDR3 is CASSQDVAGGDTEAFF. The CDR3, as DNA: TGCGCCAGCAGCCAAGATGTAGCAGGGGGAGACACTGAAGCTTTCTTT.

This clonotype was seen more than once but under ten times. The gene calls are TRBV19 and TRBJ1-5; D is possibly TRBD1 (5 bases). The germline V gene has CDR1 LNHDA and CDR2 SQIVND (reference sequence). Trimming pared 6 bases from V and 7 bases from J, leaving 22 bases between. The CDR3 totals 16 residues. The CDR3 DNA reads TGTGCCAGTAGCCTCGATTCCGCCGGGGGAAAACAGCCCCAGCATTTT. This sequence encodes CASSLDSAGGKQPQHF.

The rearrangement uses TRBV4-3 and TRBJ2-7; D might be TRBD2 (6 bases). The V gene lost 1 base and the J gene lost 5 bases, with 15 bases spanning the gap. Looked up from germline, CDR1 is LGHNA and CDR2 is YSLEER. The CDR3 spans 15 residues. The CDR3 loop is CASSQAPGLLDEQYF. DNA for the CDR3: TGCGCCAGCAGCCAAGCCCCGGGACTGCTTGACGAGCAGTACTTC.

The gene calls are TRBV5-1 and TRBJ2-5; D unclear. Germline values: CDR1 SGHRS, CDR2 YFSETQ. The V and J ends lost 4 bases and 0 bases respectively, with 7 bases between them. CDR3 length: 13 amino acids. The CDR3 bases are TGCGCCAGCAGCGATCTATACCAAGAGACCCAGTACTTC. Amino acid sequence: CASSDLYQETQYF. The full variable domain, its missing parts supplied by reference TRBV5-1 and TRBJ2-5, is KAGVTQTPRYLIKTRGQQVTLSCSPISGHRSVSWYQQTPGQGLQFLFEYFSETQRNKGNFPGRFSGRQFSNSRSEMNVSTLELGDSALYLCASSDLYQETQYFGPGTRLLVL.

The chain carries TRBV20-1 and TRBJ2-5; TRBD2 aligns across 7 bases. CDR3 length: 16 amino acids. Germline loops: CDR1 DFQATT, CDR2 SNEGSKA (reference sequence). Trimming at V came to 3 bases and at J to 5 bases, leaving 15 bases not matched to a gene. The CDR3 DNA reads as TGCAGTGCTAGGATTGGCGGGAGTTCTGGGAAGGAGACCCAGTACTTC. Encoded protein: CSARIGGSSGKETQYF.

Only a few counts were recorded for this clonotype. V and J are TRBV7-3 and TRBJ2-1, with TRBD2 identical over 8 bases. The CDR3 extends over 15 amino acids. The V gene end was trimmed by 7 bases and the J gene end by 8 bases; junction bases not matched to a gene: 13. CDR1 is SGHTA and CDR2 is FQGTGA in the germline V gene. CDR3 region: CASTPGGGRIHEQFF. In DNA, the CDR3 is TGTGCCAGCACCCCCGGCGGGGGGAGGATCCATGAGCAGTTCTTC.

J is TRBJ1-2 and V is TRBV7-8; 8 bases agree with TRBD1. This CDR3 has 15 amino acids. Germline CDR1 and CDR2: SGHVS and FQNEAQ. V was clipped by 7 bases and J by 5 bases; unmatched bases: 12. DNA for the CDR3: TGTGCCAGCACCTCAGTGCCCCGACAGGGGTATGGCTACACCTTC. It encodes CASTSVPRQGYGYTF.

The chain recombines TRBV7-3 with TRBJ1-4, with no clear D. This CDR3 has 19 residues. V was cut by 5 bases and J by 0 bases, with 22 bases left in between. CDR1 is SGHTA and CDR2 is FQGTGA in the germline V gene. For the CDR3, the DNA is TGTGCCAGCAGCCGCCGGTATCCGATACCAACCCCAACTAATGAAAAACTGTTTTTT. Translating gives CASSRRYPIPTPTNEKLFF.

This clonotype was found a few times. The CDR3 DNA reads as TGTGCCAGCAGCCCCCGTGGGGGGCAACTCGATGAAAAACTGTTTTTT. Amino acids: CASSPRGGQLDEKLFF. V usage is TRBV7-9 and J usage is TRBJ1-4; tentatively, D is TRBD1 (6 bases). From germline, CDR1 is SEHNR and CDR2 FQNEAQ (reference sequence). The CDR3 totals 16 residues. Trimming left V 5 bases short and J 6 bases short, with 19 bases between.

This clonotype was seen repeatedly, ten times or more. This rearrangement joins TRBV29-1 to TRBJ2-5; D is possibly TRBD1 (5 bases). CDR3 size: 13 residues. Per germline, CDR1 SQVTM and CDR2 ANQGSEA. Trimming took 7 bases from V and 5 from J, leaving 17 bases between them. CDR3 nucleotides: TGCAGCGGGGGCGCACGATCGGCGGAGACCCAGTACTTC. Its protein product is CSGGARSAETQYF.

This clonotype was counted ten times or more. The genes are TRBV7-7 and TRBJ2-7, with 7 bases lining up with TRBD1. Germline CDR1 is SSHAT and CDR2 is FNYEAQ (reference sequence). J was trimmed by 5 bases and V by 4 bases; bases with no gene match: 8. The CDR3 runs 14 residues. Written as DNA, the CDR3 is TGTGCCAGCAGCTACCGACAGGGCCACCACGAGCAGTACTTC. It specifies CASSYRQGHHEQYF.

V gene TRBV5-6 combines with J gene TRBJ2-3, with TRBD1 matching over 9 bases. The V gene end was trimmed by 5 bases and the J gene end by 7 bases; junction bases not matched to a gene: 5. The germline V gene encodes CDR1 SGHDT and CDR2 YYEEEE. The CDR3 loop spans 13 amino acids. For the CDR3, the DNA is TGTGCCAGCAGGACAGGGGGAGAATATACGCAGTATTTT. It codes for CASRTGGEYTQYF.

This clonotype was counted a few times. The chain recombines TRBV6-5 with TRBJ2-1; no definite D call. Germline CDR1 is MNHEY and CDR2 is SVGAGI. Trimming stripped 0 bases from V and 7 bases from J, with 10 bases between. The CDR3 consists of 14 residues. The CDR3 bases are TGTGCCAGCAGTTACTCGACAATCGGGAATGAGCAGTTCTTC. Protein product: CASSYSTIGNEQFF.

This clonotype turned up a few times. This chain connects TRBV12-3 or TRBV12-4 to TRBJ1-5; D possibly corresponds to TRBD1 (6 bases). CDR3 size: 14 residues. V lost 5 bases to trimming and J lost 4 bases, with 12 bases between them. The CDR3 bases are TGTGCCAGCAGTGCCGCAGGGGATAATCAGCCCCAGCATTTT. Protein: CASSAAGDNQPQHF.